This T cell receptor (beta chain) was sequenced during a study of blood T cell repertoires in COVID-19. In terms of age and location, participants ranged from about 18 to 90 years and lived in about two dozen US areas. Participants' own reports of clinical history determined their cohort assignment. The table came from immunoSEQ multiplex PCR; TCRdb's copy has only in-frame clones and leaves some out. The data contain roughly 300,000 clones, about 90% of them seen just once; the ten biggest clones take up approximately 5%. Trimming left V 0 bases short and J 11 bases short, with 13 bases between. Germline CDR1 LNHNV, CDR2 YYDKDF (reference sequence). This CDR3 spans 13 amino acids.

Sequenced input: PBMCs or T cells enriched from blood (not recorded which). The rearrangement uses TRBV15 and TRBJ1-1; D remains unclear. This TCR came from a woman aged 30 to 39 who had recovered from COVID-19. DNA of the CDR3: TGTGCCACCAGCAGAGATGGCGACCGGAGGGCTTTCTTT. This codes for CATSRDGDRRAFF.